The present entry profiles one T cell receptor (beta chain) with its context. Its antigen is undetermined. The data are from a study of spatial heterogeneity in lung cancer. As for the study in general: PBMC samples from follow-up, when available, were sequenced at a median of about 2 years post-resection. A unique TCR and UMI combination showed up more than ten times in raw reads, on average.

On each TCR cDNA molecule, a unique molecular identifier was present. TCRdb reprocessed the 5' RACE reads with MiXCR, giving one entry per CDR3 protein. Seen here are some 120,000 distinct CDR3 sequences, over 9% observed once, and the top ten hold roughly 17%. Whole-study results and caveats: Circulating ubiquitous expanded tumor TCRs were observed more frequently at resection than at follow-up.

Germline loops: CDR1 KGHSH, CDR2 LQKENI. J gave up 2 bases and V 1 base, and 9 bases lay outside the gene matches. This CDR3 is built from 17 residues. The time point is: blood at routine non-recurrence follow-up after resection. Whole RNA came from tumor, nontumor lung or frozen PBMC and was sequenced without being sorted. The sample consisted of PBMCs, taken at follow-up. The source is a male donor with early-stage non-small cell lung cancer. The chain carries TRBV18 and TRBJ2-3; TRBD1 matches 7 bases. Here the CDR3 DNA reads TGTGCCAGCTCACCACTTACCTCAGGGGGAGTCACAGATACGCAGTATTTT. Residues: CASSPLTSGGVTDTQYF.